This TCR beta chain was identified during a study of blood T cell repertoires in COVID-19. About the research overall: The origin of the acute and convalescent COVID-19 samples was the United States, Italy and Spain. PBMCs, B-cell-depleted T cells, or T cells provided the cDNA or gDNA that made up the material.

The data were produced by immunoSEQ multiplex PCR, yet TCRdb's version contains in-frame clones alone and is incomplete. Of just under 150,000 clones in the sample, about 87% were seen once. The sequencing input was peripheral blood. This receptor was identified in a woman between 50 and 59 years old with acute or convalescent COVID-19.

This CDR3 reads CASSGHQGASYEQYF. The CDR3, as DNA: TGTGCCAGCAGCGGGCATCAGGGGGCCAGCTACGAGCAGTACTTC. The V call is TRBV9, the J call TRBJ2-7; TRBD1 agrees at 8 bases. The CDR3 consists of 15 residues. CDR1 is SGDLS and CDR2 is YYNGEE in the germline V gene. V trimming: 3 bases; J trimming: 3 bases; junction bases outside the gene matches: 8.